This T cell receptor (beta chain) was observed in a study of T cells in Graves' hyperthyroidism and ophthalmopathy. Losses at the gene ends were 2 bases for V and 0 bases for J; bases not matched to a gene: 1. The CDR3 consists of 16 residues. Germline values: CDR1 MNHEY, CDR2 SVGEGT. Researchers amplified the TCR beta CDR3 regions from RNA transcripts. The HTBI primer set drove a first-round RT-PCR of the TCR CDR3. TCRdb passed the multiplex PCR reads through MiXCR, listing each CDR3 protein once. The sample records 640,000 or so distinct CDR3 sequences, more than 13% being singletons. The genes are TRBV6-2 or TRBV6-3 and TRBJ2-6; 7 bases are shared with TRBD1. Sequenced: blood. This TCR was recovered from a woman between 18 and 29 years old with Graves' ophthalmopathy. CDR3 protein: CASSYGTVSGANVLTF. For the CDR3, the DNA is TGTGCCAGCAGTTACGGGACAGTCTCTGGGGCCAACGTCCTGACTTTC.